These 24 T cell receptor beta chains share one sample of origin, sequenced in a study of blood T cell repertoires in COVID-19. The protocol was immunoSEQ multiplex PCR, while the TCRdb copy is restricted to in-frame clones and leaves out a portion. The data contain around 130,000 clones, 80% to 90% of them seen just once; the ten biggest clones take up under 35%. The sequenced material came from peripheral blood. These receptor sequences come from a man between 65 and 79 years old with active or convalescent COVID-19.

The V and J genes are TRBV11-2 and TRBJ2-7; possible D gene TRBD2, 5 bases. V dropped 1 base and J dropped 6 bases, with 10 bases sitting between them. Germline CDR1 and CDR2: SGHAT and FQNNGV. This CDR3 comprises 13 residues. The CDR3 here is CASSLGSGGEQYF. As DNA, the CDR3 is TGTGCCAGCAGCTTAGGAAGTGGAGGCGAGCAGTACTTC.

The chain joins TRBV11-1 to TRBJ2-7; 9 bases agree with TRBD1. The germline CDR1 and CDR2 sequences are SGHAT and FQDESV (reference sequence). V shed 5 bases, J shed 5 bases, and the junction held 7 bases outside the gene matches. CDR3 size: 14 residues. CDR3 loop: CASSRGQGKNEQYF. In nucleotides, the CDR3 is TGTGCCAGCAGCCGCGGACAGGGGAAAAACGAGCAGTACTTC.

The genes are TRBV27 and TRBJ2-7; 9 bases line up with TRBD1. Germline V gene lookup returns CDR1 MNHEY and CDR2 SMNVEV (reference sequence). V trimming: 5 bases; J trimming: 2 bases; junction bases outside the gene matches: 4. CDR3 length equals 14 residues. The CDR3 is CASSGQGPTYEQYF. DNA of the CDR3: TGTGCCAGCAGTGGACAGGGGCCAACCTACGAGCAGTACTTC.

The gene calls are TRBV5-1 and TRBJ1-5; D possibly corresponds to TRBD1 (5 bases). Trimming shortened V by 4 bases and J by 7 bases, and 12 bases separated the two germline ends. In germline, CDR1 is SGHRS, CDR2 YFSETQ. The CDR3 runs to 13 residues. The CDR3 nucleotides read TGCGCCAGCAGCGGAGGGGACGGGCAGCCCCAGCATTTT. Its protein is CASSGGDGQPQHF.

This chain uses TRBV9 with TRBJ1-1; D call uncertain. This CDR3 has 13 residues. The V gene lost 0 bases and the J gene lost 1 base, with 4 bases spanning the gap. CDR1 is SGDLS and CDR2 is YYNGEE in the germline V gene. The CDR3 region has the DNA TGTGCCAGCAGCGTAGGAGAGAACACTGAAGCTTTCTTT. Amino acids: CASSVGENTEAFF.

J is TRBJ2-2 and V is TRBV19, with 10 nucleotides matching TRBD1. Germline loops: CDR1 LNHDA, CDR2 SQIVND (reference sequence). The CDR3 has 15 amino acids. With V trimmed by 7 bases and J by 4 bases, 6 bases remained unmatched. CDR3 nucleotides: TGTGCCAGTACCGACAGGGGGCAGGTCACCGGGGAGCTGTTTTTT. Residues: CASTDRGQVTGELFF.

The chain combines TRBV28 with TRBJ2-1; 9 bases match TRBD2. With 5 bases clipped from V and 2 bases from J, the junction kept 7 bases outside the gene matches. Per the germline V gene, CDR1 is MDHEN and CDR2 is SYDVKM. This CDR3 spans 16 amino acids. CDR3 residues: CASSVAGEGPYNEQFF. In DNA, the CDR3 is TGTGCCAGCAGTGTAGCGGGAGAGGGACCCTACAATGAGCAGTTCTTC.

This clone was observed a single time. This chain connects TRBV6-1 to TRBJ1-2; 12 nucleotides agree with TRBD1. The germline V gene encodes CDR1 MNHNS and CDR2 SASEGT. Losses at the gene ends were 1 base for V and 4 bases for J; bases not matched to a gene: 4. This CDR3 has 16 residues. The CDR3 protein is CASSEGGTGGGYGYTF. CDR3 DNA: TGTGCCAGCAGTGAAGGTGGGACAGGGGGCGGCTATGGCTACACCTTC.

V and J are TRBV28 and TRBJ2-7; D is unclear. V shed 5 bases and J shed 3 bases, with 11 bases lying between them. The CDR3 has 13 amino acids. Germline lookup yields CDR1 MDHEN and CDR2 SYDVKM. CDR3 sequence (DNA): TGTGCCAGCAGTACGACAAACGGCTACGAGCAGTACTTC. Translating gives CASSTTNGYEQYF.

The chain links TRBV29-1 to TRBJ1-2; weak D call: TRBD1 (6 bases). This CDR3 comprises 15 residues. Germline V gene lookup returns CDR1 SQVTM and CDR2 ANQGSEA. V was trimmed by 0 bases and J by 4 bases, leaving 15 bases between them. CDR3 region: CSVEDVLKGGYGYTF. CDR3 nucleotides: TGCAGCGTTGAAGATGTCCTGAAAGGGGGCTATGGCTACACCTTC.

V is TRBV10-3 and J is TRBJ2-1; 9 nucleotides agree with TRBD1. The CDR3 is made up of 17 amino acids. Looked up from germline, CDR1 is ENHRY and CDR2 is SYGVKD. J was trimmed by 4 bases and V by 0 bases; bases with no gene match: 7. CDR3 coding DNA: TGTGCCATCAGTGAGTCGACTGGACAGGGGAGATACAATGAGCAGTTCTTC. This codes for CAISESTGQGRYNEQFF.

A few counts support this clone. The CDR3 loop is CASSLASGDEQYF. CDR3 nucleotides: TGTGCCAGCAGCTTGGCATCGGGAGACGAGCAGTACTTC. The chain combines TRBV5-5 with TRBJ2-7; the D gene is possibly TRBD2 (6 bases). Germline V gene sequence: CDR1 SGHKS, CDR2 YYEKEE (reference sequence). The length of the CDR3 is 13 residues. V was trimmed by 0 bases and J by 5 bases, leaving 9 bases between them.

The V call is TRBV5-1, the J call TRBJ2-7, with D possibly being TRBD2 (5 bases). The CDR3 is 15 amino acids. Looked up from germline, CDR1 is SGHRS and CDR2 is YFSETQ. Deletions cut 4 bases from V and 0 bases from J, with 14 bases between. CDR3 in amino acids: CASSPAGSSSYEQYF. The CDR3 nucleotides are TGCGCCAGCAGCCCGGCGGGCAGTTCCTCCTACGAGCAGTACTTC.

The chain recombines TRBV30 with TRBJ2-7; a possible D gene is TRBD1 (5 bases). Trimming stripped 4 bases from V and 0 bases from J, with 10 bases between. Looked up from germline, CDR1 is GTSNPN and CDR2 is SVGIG (reference sequence). The CDR3 has 13 amino acids. The CDR3 here is CAWTGPNSYEQYF. The CDR3, as DNA: TGTGCCTGGACAGGGCCGAACTCCTACGAGCAGTACTTC.

This rearrangement joins TRBV29-1 to TRBJ2-1; TRBD1 agrees at 9 bases. V trimming: 6 bases; J trimming: 7 bases; junction bases outside the gene matches: 4. This CDR3 spans 12 amino acids. Germline CDR1 is SQVTM and CDR2 is ANQGSEA. CDR3 in DNA: TGCAGCGTGGCCGGGACAGGGAATGAGCAGTTCTTC. Translating gives CSVAGTGNEQFF.

This chain joins TRBV19 and TRBJ2-1; tentatively, D is TRBD1 (6 bases). Germline CDR1 reads LNHDA; CDR2 reads SQIVND (reference sequence). The CDR3 spans 15 residues. Trimming removed 6 bases from V and 0 bases from J, with 12 bases in between. The CDR3 region is CASSIGQYSYNEQFF. In nucleotides, the CDR3 is TGTGCCAGTAGCATCGGACAGTACTCCTACAATGAGCAGTTCTTC.

V gene TRBV2 combines with J gene TRBJ2-1; 11 bases are shared with TRBD2. J gave up 2 bases and V 2 bases, and 8 bases lay outside the gene matches. The CDR3 covers 18 residues. The germline CDR1 and CDR2 sequences are SNHLY and FYNNEI. The CDR3: CASSEWASGRFTYNEQFF. CDR3 nucleotides: TGTGCCAGCAGTGAATGGGCTAGCGGGAGGTTCACCTACAATGAGCAGTTCTTC.

The chain combines TRBV6-6 with TRBJ2-1, with D possibly being TRBD2 (5 bases). The CDR3 runs to 13 residues. V gave up 6 bases and J gave up 4 bases, with 10 bases separating them. Per the germline V gene, CDR1 is MNHNY and CDR2 is SVGAGI (reference sequence). This chain's CDR3 is CASRDLTYNEQFF. The CDR3 coding sequence is TGTGCCAGCAGGGACTTGACATACAATGAGCAGTTCTTC.

The rearrangement joins TRBV7-9 to TRBJ1-4, with D maybe TRBD1 (6 bases). Trimming cost V 2 bases and J 7 bases, with 11 bases left between them. CDR1 and CDR2 (germline): SEHNR, FQNEAQ (reference sequence). The CDR3 runs to 14 residues. In nucleotides, the CDR3 is TGTGCCAGCAGCTTATTACAGGGCGTTGAAAAACTGTTTTTT. It specifies CASSLLQGVEKLFF.

The genes are TRBV5-1 and TRBJ2-1, with 7 positions matching TRBD2. This CDR3 is 15 amino acids long. The germline CDR1 and CDR2 sequences are SGHRS and YFSETQ. The ends lost 3 bases at V and 7 bases at J; junction bases unmatched: 10. The CDR3 loop is CASSWGPSGGNEQFF. Here the CDR3 DNA reads TGCGCCAGCAGCTGGGGACCCTCCGGGGGGAATGAGCAGTTCTTC.

This rearrangement joins TRBV28 to TRBJ2-6, with 14 positions matching TRBD2. The CDR3 has 18 residues. V trimming: 6 bases; J trimming: 0 bases; junction bases outside the gene matches: 4. Germline loops: CDR1 MDHEN, CDR2 SYDVKM. CDR3 region: CASRAGLAGVSGANVLTF. CDR3 DNA: TGTGCCAGCAGAGCGGGACTAGCGGGAGTCTCTGGGGCCAACGTCCTGACTTTC.

The CDR3 region is CATSGWTGTSYNEQFF. Here the CDR3 DNA reads TGTGCCACCAGTGGCTGGACAGGGACATCCTACAATGAGCAGTTCTTC. The chain joins TRBV24-1 to TRBJ2-1; TRBD1 aligns across 8 bases. J gave up 1 base and V 5 bases, and 6 bases lay outside the gene matches. Germline CDR1 KGHDR, CDR2 SFDVKD. This CDR3 is 16 amino acids long.

The chain is built from TRBV11-2 and TRBJ2-5; a weak D match, TRBD2 (5 bases). This CDR3 is 15 amino acids long. In germline, CDR1 is SGHAT, CDR2 FQNNGV. Trimming removed 4 bases from V and 1 base from J, with 13 bases in between. This chain's CDR3 is CASSSRPAGQETQYF. CDR3 nucleotide sequence: TGTGCCAGCAGCTCTCGCCCGGCGGGCCAAGAGACCCAGTACTTC.

This clone was seen ten or more times. The V and J genes are TRBV5-1 and TRBJ2-7; TRBD1 might be the D (6 bases). The length of the CDR3 is 15 residues. Trimming left V 0 bases short and J 2 bases short, with 12 bases between. In germline, CDR1 is SGHRS, CDR2 YFSETQ. This chain's CDR3 is CASSLGQEGTYEQYF. As DNA, the CDR3 is TGCGCCAGCAGCTTGGGACAGGAAGGAACCTACGAGCAGTACTTC.